Detailed here is one T cell receptor (beta chain). What it binds is not known. Universal primer sites and UMIs were introduced during 5'RACE template-switching synthesis of TCR cDNA. TCRdb called the 5' RACE reads again in MiXCR, with one record for every CDR3 protein. Altogether 300,000 or so distinct CDR3 sequences are present, 10% to 15% being singletons, with the ten largest covering 0.45% to 0.65%. This sample stems from a study of T cells after yellow fever vaccination. Broader study findings: A large majority of primary-vaccination clones showed up again after the booster (just under 97% CD4, 85% to 90% CD8). A small proportion of clonotypes was detected in both the CD4 and CD8 compartments.

Germline values: CDR1 DFQATT, CDR2 SNEGSKA (reference sequence). The CDR3 is made up of 15 amino acids. Trimming took 6 bases from V and 2 from J; bases not matched to a gene: 7. The J gene is TRBJ2-3, the V gene TRBV20-1; 11 nucleotides agree with TRBD2. The material sequenced was CD4+ T cells sorted from PBMCs, taken 45 days after the yellow fever booster vaccination. The TCR originated in a man younger than 40 who received the YFV17D yellow fever vaccine. CDR3 DNA: TGCAGTGCCTACAGACTAGCGGGGACCACAGATACGCAGTATTTT. It encodes CSAYRLAGTTDTQYF.